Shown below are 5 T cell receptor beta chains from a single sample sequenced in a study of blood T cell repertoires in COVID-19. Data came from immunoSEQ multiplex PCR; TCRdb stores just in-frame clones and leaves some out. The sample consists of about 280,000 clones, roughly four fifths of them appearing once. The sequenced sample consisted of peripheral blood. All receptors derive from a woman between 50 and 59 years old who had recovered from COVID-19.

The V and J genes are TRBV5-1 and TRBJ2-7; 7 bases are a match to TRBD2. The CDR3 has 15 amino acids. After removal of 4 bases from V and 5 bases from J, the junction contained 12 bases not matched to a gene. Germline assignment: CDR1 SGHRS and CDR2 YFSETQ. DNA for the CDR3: TGCGCCAGCAGCCAAGGTGGGAGGGTTGTTAACGAGCAGTACTTC. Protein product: CASSQGGRVVNEQYF.

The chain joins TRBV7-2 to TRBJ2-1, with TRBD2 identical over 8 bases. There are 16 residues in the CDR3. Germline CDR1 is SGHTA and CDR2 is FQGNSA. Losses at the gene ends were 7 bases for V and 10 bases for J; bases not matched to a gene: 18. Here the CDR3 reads CASTNYRGGGIQEQFF. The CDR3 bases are TGTGCCAGCACCAATTATCGGGGGGGTGGGATTCAAGAGCAGTTCTTC. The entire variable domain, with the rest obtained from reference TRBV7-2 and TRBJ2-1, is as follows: GAGVSQSPSNKVTEKGKDVELRCDPISGHTALYWYRQSLGQGLEFLIYFQGNSAPDKSGLPSDRFSAERTGGSVSTLTIQRTQQEDSAVYLCASTNYRGGGIQEQFFGPGTRLTVL.

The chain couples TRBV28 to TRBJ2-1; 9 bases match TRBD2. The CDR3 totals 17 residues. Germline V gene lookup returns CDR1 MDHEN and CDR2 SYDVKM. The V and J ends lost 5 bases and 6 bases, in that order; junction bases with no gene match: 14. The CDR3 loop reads CASSPGSSGIAINEQFF. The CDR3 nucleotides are TGTGCCAGCAGTCCTGGGTCTAGCGGGATAGCGATCAATGAGCAGTTCTTC.

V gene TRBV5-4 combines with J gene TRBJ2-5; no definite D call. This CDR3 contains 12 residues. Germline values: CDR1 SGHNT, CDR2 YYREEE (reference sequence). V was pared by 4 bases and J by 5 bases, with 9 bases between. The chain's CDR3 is CASSQQRETQYF. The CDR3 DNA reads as TGTGCCAGCAGCCAGCAGAGGGAGACCCAGTACTTC.

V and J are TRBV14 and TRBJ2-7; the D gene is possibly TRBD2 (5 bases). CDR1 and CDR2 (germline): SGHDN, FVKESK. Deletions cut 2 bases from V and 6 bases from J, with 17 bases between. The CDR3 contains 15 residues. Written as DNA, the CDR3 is TGTGCCAGCAGCCAAACCCGGCGAGGGCGCGCCGAGCAGTACTTC. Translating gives CASSQTRRGRAEQYF.